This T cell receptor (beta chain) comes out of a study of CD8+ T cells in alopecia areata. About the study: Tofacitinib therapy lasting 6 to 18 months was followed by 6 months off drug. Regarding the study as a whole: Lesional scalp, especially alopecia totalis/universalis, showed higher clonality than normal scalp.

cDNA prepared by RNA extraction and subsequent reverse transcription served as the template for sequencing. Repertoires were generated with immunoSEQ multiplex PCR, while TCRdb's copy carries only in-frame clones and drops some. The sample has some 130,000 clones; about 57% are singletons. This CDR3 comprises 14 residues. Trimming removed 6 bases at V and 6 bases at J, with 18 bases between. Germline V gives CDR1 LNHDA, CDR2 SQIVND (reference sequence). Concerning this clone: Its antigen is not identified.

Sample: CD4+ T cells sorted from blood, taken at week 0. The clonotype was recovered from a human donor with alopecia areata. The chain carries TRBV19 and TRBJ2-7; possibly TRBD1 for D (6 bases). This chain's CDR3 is CASSQKQGFGEQYF. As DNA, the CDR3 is TGTGCCAGTAGCCAAAAACAGGGATTCGGCGAGCAGTACTTC.